The source of this T cell receptor beta chain is a study of early T cells in non-severe SARS-CoV-2 infection. Study-wide context: Chains were unpaired, as sequencing was done on bulk RNA from unsorted whole blood.

MiXCR, applied by TCRdb to the 5' RACE reads, yields one record per CDR3 protein. This sample has 25,000 to 30,000 distinct CDR3 sequences, with roughly 4.9% found just once. This clonotype appeared many times. This CDR3 comprises 16 residues. The clonotype was recovered from an adult who was a healthcare worker with PCR-confirmed SARS-CoV-2 infection or an uninfected control (not recorded which). The J gene is TRBJ1-2, the V gene TRBV12-2; the table names TRBD1, a call not compared with the DNA. TRBV12-2 is a known pseudogene. What was sequenced was whole blood. In nucleotides, the CDR3 is TGTGCAAGTCGCTTAGACCCCGACAGGGGAGTACATGGCTACACCTTC. Translation gives CASRLDPDRGVHGYTF.